This entry concerns a single T cell receptor beta chain. No antigen is known for it. Additional DNA sequences in this sample encode the identical CDR3. This record comes from a study of shared clonotypes between healthy human individuals. Whole-study findings and limits: The donor pool, a small one, limited the genetic and exposure-history diversity represented.

Genomic DNA from each subset was divided evenly over several immunoSEQ plates. Here immunoSEQ multiplex PCR was the method, and the copy in TCRdb shows in-frame clones only, minus some. The sample contains about 470,000 clones, about four fifths of which appear only once. V was trimmed by 3 bases and J by 1 base, leaving 6 bases between them. This CDR3 is built from 13 residues. Germline V gene lookup returns CDR1 LNHDA and CDR2 SQIVND (reference sequence). V usage is TRBV19 and J usage is TRBJ2-5; TRBD1 might be the D (5 bases). The sequenced sample consisted of PBMCs. The source is a woman aged 40 to 50 in good health. Some clones in this sample may be carry-over from other donors' samples. DNA of the CDR3: TGTGCCAGTAGTATGACAGTCCAAGAGACCCAGTACTTC. Its translation: CASSMTVQETQYF.